These 27 T cell receptor beta chains were all obtained from the same sample, sequenced in a study of shared clonotypes between healthy human individuals. The repertoire was sequenced with immunoSEQ multiplex PCR; TCRdb's copy has only in-frame clones and lacks some. The table shows about 490,000 clones, with about 82% occurring only once. The sequencing sample was made of PBMCs. All receptors derive from a woman in her forties in good health. Some clones in this sample may be carry-over from other donors' samples.

V gene TRBV15 combines with J gene TRBJ2-1; TRBD2 aligns across 8 bases. From germline, CDR1 is LNHNV and CDR2 YYDKDF (reference sequence). Trimming removed 0 bases from V and 6 bases from J; junction bases left unmatched: 4. CDR3 length: 15 residues. This CDR3 reads CATSRDNLAGNEQFF. CDR3 in DNA: TGTGCCACCAGCAGAGATAATCTAGCGGGCAATGAGCAGTTCTTC.

V is TRBV13 and J is TRBJ2-3; no definite D call. The CDR3 extends over 14 amino acids. The germline gives CDR1 PRHDT, CDR2 FYEKMQ (reference sequence). V was trimmed by 3 bases and J by 7 bases, leaving 14 bases between them. The chain's CDR3 is CASSLGFGANTQYF. The CDR3 nucleotides read TGTGCCAGCAGCTTGGGGTTTGGCGCGAATACGCAGTATTTT.

The chain recombines TRBV6-5 with TRBJ1-6; D perhaps matches TRBD1 (6 bases). Deletions cut 5 bases from V and 10 bases from J, with 15 bases between. This CDR3 contains 14 residues. Germline CDR1 and CDR2: MNHEY and SVGAGI. The CDR3 region is CASSLRTRGSPLHF. Here the CDR3 DNA reads TGTGCCAGCAGTCTCCGGACAAGGGGGTCACCCCTCCACTTT.

Details on this clone: One junction end does not reproduce the germline sequence, and a read error may be involved. The chain employs TRBV7-7 and TRBJ2-3; 8 bases map to TRBD1. Germline V gene sequence: CDR1 SSHAT, CDR2 FNYEAQ (reference sequence). The CDR3 consists of 14 residues. CDR3 DNA sequence: TGTGCTAGCAGCTTAGGGACAGGAACAGATACGCAGTATTTT. Its protein product is CASSLGTGTDTQYF.

V and J are TRBV28 and TRBJ1-1, with D hard to call. This CDR3 contains 14 residues. Trimming took off 3 bases at V and 1 base at J, with 9 bases between the two ends. Looked up from germline, CDR1 is MDHEN and CDR2 is SYDVKM. CDR3 in amino acids: CASSLLSGNTEAFF. The CDR3 DNA reads as TGTGCCAGCAGTTTGCTCTCTGGGAACACTGAAGCTTTCTTT.

The V gene is TRBV5-4, the J gene TRBJ2-5; 8 bases are shared with TRBD1. The CDR3 loop spans 16 amino acids. Germline V gene data show CDR1 as SGHNT and CDR2 as YYREEE (reference sequence). Trimming cost V 6 bases and J 9 bases; bases outside gene matches: 19. DNA of the CDR3: TGTGCCAGCAACAGCCGCGGACAGGGAATTTGGGAGGCCCAGTACTTC. This translates into CASNSRGQGIWEAQYF. Combining the CDR3 with reference TRBV5-4 and TRBJ2-5 gives the whole variable domain ETGVTQSPTHLIKTRGQQVTLRCSSQSGHNTVSWYQQALGQGPQFIFQYYREEENGRGNFPPRFSGLQFPNYSSELNVNALELDDSALYLCASNSRGQGIWEAQYFGPGTRLLVL.

The rearrangement links TRBV5-8 to TRBJ1-3; D may be TRBD1 (6 bases). The CDR3 totals 15 residues. Germline CDR1 SGHTS, CDR2 YDEGEE. V dropped 4 bases and J dropped 4 bases, with 15 bases sitting between them. The chain's CDR3 is CASSLRGGKGNTIYF. In DNA, the CDR3 is TGTGCCAGCAGCCTGCGAGGGGGGAAAGGAAACACCATATATTTT.

The V and J genes are TRBV5-1 and TRBJ2-7; 10 positions match TRBD1. Germline CDR1 is SGHRS and CDR2 is YFSETQ. The CDR3 is 15 residues long. The trim removed 4 bases at V and 7 bases at J, leaving 11 bases unmatched. The CDR3 nucleotides are TGCGCCAGCAGCCTCCCGGGACAGGGGAAGTGGGAGCAGTACTTC. Protein: CASSLPGQGKWEQYF.

CDR3 sequence reads: CASNSPGGEQYF. CDR3 DNA sequence: TGCGCCAGCAACTCCCCGGGGGGGGAGCAGTACTTC. The chain has TRBV5-1 and TRBJ2-7, with TRBD2 identical over 8 bases. Germline V gene sequence: CDR1 SGHRS, CDR2 YFSETQ. The CDR3 has 12 amino acids. Trimming took 6 bases from V and 7 from J; bases not matched to a gene: 6.

Note on this clone: A single base separates this from a much larger clone, so it may be a read error. Within the sample, other DNA sequences also encode this same CDR3. The chain couples TRBV30 to TRBJ2-1; D possibly corresponds to TRBD2 (6 bases). Germline V gives CDR1 GTSNPN, CDR2 SVGIG (reference sequence). V was clipped by 1 base and J by 6 bases, with 16 bases between them. The CDR3 runs to 15 residues. The CDR3 DNA follows: TGTGCCTGGAGTGCGGGACTGGCAGTAGGCAATGAGCAGTTCTTC. Translated: CAWSAGLAVGNEQFF.

The table lists this clone with a count of one. This chain links TRBV29-1 with TRBJ2-5; no definite D call. V was pared by 7 bases and J by 1 base, with 10 bases between. Germline V lookup: CDR1 SQVTM, CDR2 ANQGSEA. The CDR3 is 12 amino acids. CDR3 nucleotides: TGCAGCGCCGAGAGAGGCCAAGAGACCCAGTACTTC. This encodes CSAERGQETQYF.

The rearrangement links TRBV4-3 to TRBJ2-1, with 14 bases matching TRBD2. Trimming at V came to 0 bases and at J to 15 bases, leaving 4 bases not matched to a gene. This CDR3 spans 14 amino acids. CDR1 and CDR2 (germline): LGHNA, YSLEER. DNA for the CDR3: TGCGCCAGCAGCCAAGAGGGACTAGCGGGAGACCTGTTCTTC. Residues: CASSQEGLAGDLFF.

This clone was found a few times. The gene calls are TRBV11-2 and TRBJ1-1, with 7 positions matching TRBD1. V lost 6 bases, J lost 4 bases, and 11 bases stayed unmatched. CDR1 and CDR2 from the germline V gene are SGHAT and FQNNGV. The CDR3 extends over 15 amino acids. The CDR3 loop reads CASRPSYRGGTEAFF. The CDR3 DNA reads as TGTGCCAGCAGACCCTCATACAGGGGAGGCACTGAAGCTTTCTTT.

This clone has a count of ten or more. Here the CDR3 DNA reads TGTGCCAGCTCTGCCACAGGGGGCAATCAGCCCCAGCATTTT. This codes for CASSATGGNQPQHF. This chain connects TRBV18 to TRBJ1-5; 7 nucleotides match TRBD1. The CDR3 is 14 amino acids. Losses at the gene ends were 6 bases for V and 2 bases for J; bases not matched to a gene: 4. From germline, CDR1 is KGHSH and CDR2 LQKENI.

The chain couples TRBV5-1 to TRBJ2-7, with 8 bases lining up with TRBD2. CDR1 is SGHRS and CDR2 is YFSETQ in the germline V gene. The CDR3 totals 16 residues. V dropped 1 base and J dropped 4; count of bases not matched to a gene: 10. In DNA, the CDR3 is TGCGCCAGCAGCTTGAAACCGGGACTAGTATGGTACGAGCAGTACTTC. Translating gives CASSLKPGLVWYEQYF.

In this sample, this clone turned up a few times. The chain recombines TRBV7-9 with TRBJ2-2, with unresolved D. Per the germline V gene, CDR1 is SEHNR and CDR2 is FQNEAQ (reference sequence). V lost 5 bases, J lost 2 bases, and 6 bases lay in between. This CDR3 is built from 13 residues. CDR3 nucleotide sequence: TGTGCCAGCAGCCTCACCAACACCGGGGAGCTGTTTTTT. Protein product: CASSLTNTGELFF.

This clone was counted only a few times. The rearrangement joins TRBV5-1 to TRBJ2-5, with 9 bases that match TRBD1. With the DNA end fitting TRBJ2-7 better, the J assignment may be wrong. Germline CDR1 reads SGHRS; CDR2 reads YFSETQ. The CDR3 runs 14 residues. CDR3 loop: CASSFGQGTDEQYF. DNA for the CDR3: TGCGCCAGCAGCTTTGGACAGGGGACGGACGAGCAGTACTTC.

The chain employs TRBV6-5 and TRBJ1-1; TRBD1 is a possible D gene (5 bases). Trimming stripped 9 bases from V and 4 bases from J, with 9 bases between. Germline V gene data show CDR1 as MNHEY and CDR2 as SVGAGI. The length of the CDR3 is 11 residues. In nucleotides, the CDR3 is TGTGCCAGTTGCGGGGCCACTGAAGCTTTCTTT. Translating it yields CASCGATEAFF.

The V call is TRBV5-5, the J call TRBJ1-1; perhaps TRBD1 as D (6 bases). The V gene's germline CDR1 is SGHKS and CDR2 YYEKEE (reference sequence). The CDR3 length is 15 residues. The V end was cut by 9 bases, the J end by 3 bases, with 21 bases between. The CDR3 DNA reads as TGTGCCACCAACCAGCAGGCGGGGGGCTACACTGAAGCTTTCTTT. Translating it yields CATNQQAGGYTEAFF.

Comments on this clone: This sample also contains other DNA sequences that code for the same CDR3. The gene calls are TRBV2 and TRBJ2-7, with TRBD1 identical over 7 bases. The CDR3 runs to 14 residues. Germline CDR1 SNHLY, CDR2 FYNNEI. V lost 8 bases, J lost 2 bases, and 9 bases stayed unmatched. The CDR3 spells CASRAGTETYEQYF. The CDR3 bases are TGTGCCAGCCGAGCCGGGACAGAGACCTACGAGCAGTACTTC.

This clone appeared a few times. Other DNA sequences in this sample translate to the same CDR3. The rearrangement links TRBV27 to TRBJ2-1; D uncertain. The V end lost 4 bases, the J end lost 10 bases, and 11 bases lay between the germline ends. This CDR3 has 12 residues. Germline-derived CDR1 and CDR2 are MNHEY and SMNVEV (reference sequence). CDR3 in amino acids: CASSSGLGEQFF. The CDR3 DNA follows: TGTGCCAGCAGTTCCGGTTTGGGGGAGCAGTTCTTC.

The chain uses TRBV18 and TRBJ2-2; D not certain. Trimming took 3 bases from V and 1 from J, leaving 12 bases between them. The CDR3 consists of 16 residues. Germline V gene data show CDR1 as KGHSH and CDR2 as LQKENI. The CDR3 protein is CASSPWPGLNTGELFF. CDR3 sequence (DNA): TGTGCCAGCTCACCTTGGCCGGGTCTGAACACCGGGGAGCTGTTTTTT.

This clone appeared once. The chain links TRBV5-1 to TRBJ2-1; TRBD1 aligns across 7 bases. CDR3 length: 16 residues. Germline CDR1 and CDR2: SGHRS and YFSETQ. Trimming removed 0 bases from V and 4 bases from J; junction bases left unmatched: 7. The CDR3 region is CASSLESQGPYNEQFF. CDR3 DNA: TGCGCCAGCAGCTTGGAGTCACAGGGGCCTTACAATGAGCAGTTCTTC.

On this clone itself: This probably arose from a read error, given a far larger clone one base away. The V call is TRBV5-6, the J call TRBJ2-3, with D hard to call. Germline V lookup: CDR1 SGHDT, CDR2 YYEEEE. There are 13 residues in the CDR3. The CDR3, as DNA: TGTGCCAGCAGAGATTGGGCCACAGATATGCAGTATTTT. This encodes CASRDWATDMQYF.

In this sample, this clone turned up a few times. CDR3 sequence: CASFGRGGGYGYTF. For the CDR3, the DNA is TGTGCCAGCTTTGGCAGGGGGGGCGGGTATGGCTACACCTTC. This chain connects TRBV28 to TRBJ1-2; 7 bases are shared with TRBD1. The germline gives CDR1 MDHEN, CDR2 SYDVKM. The CDR3 totals 14 residues. Trimming cost V 8 bases and J 5 bases; bases outside gene matches: 11.

The J gene is TRBJ2-7, the V gene TRBV27, with unresolved D. V was pared by 7 bases and J by 3 bases, with 19 bases between. From germline, CDR1 is MNHEY and CDR2 SMNVEV (reference sequence). This CDR3 is built from 15 residues. CDR3 nucleotides: TGTGCCAGCACCTCAGACACTAATCTTCTCTACGAGCAGTACTTC. Residues: CASTSDTNLLYEQYF.

V is TRBV9 and J is TRBJ2-1, with TRBD1 identical over 9 bases. Looked up from germline, CDR1 is SGDLS and CDR2 is YYNGEE. The V and J ends lost 2 bases and 6 bases, in that order; junction bases with no gene match: 6. CDR3 length: 15 amino acids. The CDR3 loop reads CASSVTGGPGNEQFF. The CDR3 DNA is TGTGCCAGCAGCGTTACAGGGGGCCCGGGCAATGAGCAGTTCTTC. Based on the CDR3 plus reference TRBV9 and TRBJ2-1, the full variable domain is DSGVTQTPKHLITATGQRVTLRCSPRSGDLSVYWYQQSLDQGLQFLIQYYNGEERAKGNILERFSAQQFPDLHSELNLSSLELGDSALYFCASSVTGGPGNEQFFGPGTRLTVL.